This passage covers 13 T cell receptor beta chains from one sample sequenced in a study of response to subunit inactivated influenza vaccine. TCRdb analysed the RT-PCR reads with MiXCR anew, one entry per CDR3 protein. Altogether 650,000 to 800,000 distinct CDR3 sequences are present, around a sixth being singletons, with the ten largest covering under 13%. The sample in question was PBMCs from blood, obtained less than 6 days after vaccination. The receptors shown here come from a middle-aged man who received an inactivated influenza vaccine.

This clonotype was counted at least ten times. The chain couples TRBV29-1 to TRBJ2-7; 12 bases map to TRBD2. CDR3 length: 15 residues. Germline loops: CDR1 SQVTM, CDR2 ANQGSEA. Trimming removed 3 bases from V and 3 bases from J; junction bases left unmatched: 6. Here the CDR3 reads CSVDSGTSGFYEQYF. The CDR3 nucleotides are TGCAGCGTTGACTCCGGGACTAGCGGGTTCTACGAGCAGTACTTC.

The sample holds many counts of this clonotype. The rearrangement links TRBV5-6 to TRBJ2-7; D uncertain. Germline V lookup: CDR1 SGHDT, CDR2 YYEEEE. The CDR3 is made up of 11 amino acids. V was cut by 3 bases and J by 9 bases, with 10 bases left in between. CDR3 DNA: TGTGCCAGCAGCTCCGGACCGATGCAGTACTTC. Translation gives CASSSGPMQYF.

The rearrangement links TRBV6-2 or TRBV6-3 to TRBJ1-2; D gene ambiguous. The germline V gene has CDR1 MNHEY and CDR2 SVGEGT. The ends were cut back, 5 bases at V and 5 bases at J, with 12 bases in the middle. CDR3 size: 13 residues. CDR3 nucleotide sequence: TGTGCCAGCAGTGTCCCAGGAAGGTATGGCTACACCTTC. This codes for CASSVPGRYGYTF.

This clonotype was observed a few times. The chain couples TRBV5-1 to TRBJ2-1, with TRBD1 matching 9 bases. This CDR3 is built from 16 residues. Germline V gene data show CDR1 as SGHRS and CDR2 as YFSETQ. V gave up 1 base and J gave up 8 bases; unmatched junction bases: 10. CDR3 DNA sequence: TGCGCCAGCAGCTTGTTCTCCGGGACAGGGCCAGATGAGCAGTTCTTC. Translation: CASSLFSGTGPDEQFF.

This clonotype was counted ten times or more. The chain links TRBV20-1 to TRBJ2-7; 9 bases align to TRBD2. V gave up 1 base and J gave up 4 bases; unmatched junction bases: 5. The CDR3 contains 14 residues. Germline lookup yields CDR1 DFQATT and CDR2 SNEGSKA (reference sequence). The CDR3 DNA reads as TGCAGTGCTAGAGTTGCTAGCGGGACTTACGAGCAGTACTTC. Residues: CSARVASGTYEQYF.

The chain joins TRBV4-3 to TRBJ2-3; 13 nucleotides line up with TRBD2. Germline V gene lookup returns CDR1 LGHNA and CDR2 YSLEER. J gave up 3 bases and V 4 bases, and 4 bases lay outside the gene matches. This CDR3 region has 16 residues. CDR3 region: CASSPGLAGETDTQYF. The CDR3 region has the DNA TGCGCCAGCAGCCCCGGACTAGCGGGGGAAACAGATACGCAGTATTTT.

This rearrangement joins TRBV4-3 to TRBJ2-7; D is unresolved. V shed 3 bases and J shed 10 bases, with 16 bases lying between them. This CDR3 spans 13 amino acids. Germline V gives CDR1 LGHNA, CDR2 YSLEER. This CDR3 reads CASSQGFWGIQYF. CDR3 sequence (DNA): TGCGCCAGCAGCCAGGGATTTTGGGGTATTCAGTACTTC.

This clonotype was seen at least ten times. The chain couples TRBV7-8 to TRBJ2-1; D is ambiguous. This CDR3 contains 17 residues. The germline V and J ends were trimmed by 5 bases and 0 bases, with 17 bases remaining between them. Germline V CDR1 and CDR2: SGHVS, FQNEAQ. CDR3 in DNA: TGTGCCAGCAGCCAAACCTCGGACGCCCCCTCCTACAATGAGCAGTTCTTC. Residues: CASSQTSDAPSYNEQFF.

This clonotype was seen a handful of times. The CDR3 loop is CASSKPASGRFYEQYF. The DNA of the CDR3 is TGTGCCAGCAGTAAACCGGCTAGCGGGAGATTCTACGAGCAGTACTTC. The genes are TRBV12-3 or TRBV12-4 and TRBJ2-7; 10 bases are a match to TRBD2. The CDR3 loop spans 16 amino acids. With V trimmed by 5 bases and J by 3 bases, 10 bases remained unmatched.

The chain recombines TRBV4-3 with TRBJ2-2; D not resolved. V gave up 1 base and J gave up 6 bases, with 15 bases separating them. Germline assignment: CDR1 LGHNA and CDR2 YSLEER. The CDR3 totals 16 residues. The CDR3 DNA reads TGCGCCAGCAGCCAAGGGATTACTCTTGGCGCCGGGGAGCTGTTTTTT. Its protein is CASSQGITLGAGELFF.

This clonotype was seen only a few times. V usage is TRBV20-1 and J usage is TRBJ1-1; D unclear. The CDR3 runs 11 residues. Germline-derived CDR1 and CDR2 are DFQATT and SNEGSKA (reference sequence). Trimming took 0 bases from V and 6 from J, leaving 5 bases between them. The CDR3 nucleotides read TGCAGTGCTAGAGATACCCCTGAAGCTTTCTTT. It encodes CSARDTPEAFF.

This chain uses TRBV7-8 with TRBJ2-1, with TRBD1 matching over 11 bases. CDR1 is SGHVS and CDR2 is FQNEAQ in the germline V gene. The CDR3 contains 14 residues. The trim removed 4 bases at V and 7 bases at J, leaving 3 bases unmatched. The CDR3: CASSYRDRGNEQFF. The CDR3 DNA is TGTGCCAGCAGCTACCGGGACAGGGGGAATGAGCAGTTCTTC.

In DNA, the CDR3 is TGCAGTGCTACCGCCCCACTAGCGGGGGAGCAGTTCTTC. Protein: CSATAPLAGEQFF. The chain couples TRBV20-1 to TRBJ2-1, with 10 bases matching TRBD2. Trimming cost V 4 bases and J 10 bases; bases outside gene matches: 7. The germline V gene has CDR1 DFQATT and CDR2 SNEGSKA (reference sequence). This CDR3 is built from 13 residues.